This T cell receptor beta chain was recorded in a study of shared clonotypes between healthy human individuals. Study-level information: CD8 memory received one plate per donor, CD8 naive two, CD4 memory three and CD4 naive three.

Produced via immunoSEQ multiplex PCR; TCRdb's table is partial and in-frame only. The repertoire consists of about 2.4 million clones, with more than 85% occurring once and the leading ten covering 0.36%. For this clone: Its ends do not fully match the called genes, so a read error is possible.

Every donor, a Caucasian adult, lived in Nashville, Tennessee. Sequences were obtained from naive CD4+ T cells from PBMCs. Subset indicated: CD45RA+ positively selected. This clonotype originated in a man younger than 35 in good health. Some clones in this sample may be carry-over from other donors' samples.

Written as DNA, the CDR3 is TGCGCCGGCAGCCAAGCCCAAGCGGGGGGGGCAGATACGCAGTATTTT. Its protein product is CAGSQAQAGGADTQYF. The chain uses TRBV4-3 and TRBJ2-3; TRBD2 matches 10 bases. This CDR3 comprises 16 residues. CDR1 and CDR2 (germline): LGHNA, YSLEER.